The 12 T cell receptor beta chains below come from one sample, sequenced in a study of T cell responses to AZD1222 COVID-19 vaccine. Profiling relied on immunoSEQ multiplex PCR, and the TCRdb table lists in-frame clones only, not all of them. The sample shows some 56,000 clones, roughly 89% of them seen only once. The starting material was peripheral blood, obtained 28 days after the second AZD1222 dose. The origin of the receptors is an adult who received the AZD1222 COVID-19 vaccine.

This chain uses TRBV9 with TRBJ2-3, with 9 positions matching TRBD2. The CDR3 runs 16 residues. The germline V gene has CDR1 SGDLS and CDR2 YYNGEE. V shed 0 bases, J shed 1 base, and the junction held 3 bases outside the gene matches. CDR3 in amino acids: CASSVGASGGTDTQYF. Here the CDR3 DNA reads TGTGCCAGCAGCGTAGGGGCTAGCGGGGGCACAGATACGCAGTATTTT.

The chain is built from TRBV27 and TRBJ2-3, with 9 nucleotides matching TRBD2. Germline loops: CDR1 MNHEY, CDR2 SMNVEV (reference sequence). CDR3 size: 17 residues. V was pared by 3 bases and J by 6 bases, with 13 bases of the junction left unmatched. As DNA, the CDR3 is TGTGCCAGCAGTTTTTGGGCGGGAGGGGGCAATCCTGATACGCAGTATTTT. Protein sequence: CASSFWAGGGNPDTQYF.

Only one count was recorded for this clone. This chain joins TRBV19 and TRBJ1-5; 8 bases agree with TRBD1. Germline V gene sequence: CDR1 LNHDA, CDR2 SQIVND (reference sequence). V shed 3 bases, J shed 2 bases, and the junction held 3 bases outside the gene matches. The CDR3 length is 15 residues. The CDR3 here is CASSIQGAGNQPQHF. CDR3 DNA sequence: TGTGCCAGTAGTATCCAGGGGGCCGGCAATCAGCCCCAGCATTTT.

This rearrangement joins TRBV30 to TRBJ2-5; D remains unclear. Trimming shortened V by 2 bases and J by 5 bases, and 12 bases separated the two germline ends. The CDR3 totals 13 residues. Germline lookup yields CDR1 GTSNPN and CDR2 SVGIG (reference sequence). The CDR3 is CAWSKSPWETQYF. CDR3 in DNA: TGTGCCTGGAGTAAGTCCCCGTGGGAGACCCAGTACTTC.

CDR3 DNA sequence: TGTGCCAGCAGTCTACTAGCGGGGGCTTCCTACGAGCAGTACTTC. It translates to CASSLLAGASYEQYF. This chain links TRBV6-5 with TRBJ2-7; 11 nucleotides align to TRBD2. The CDR3 runs to 15 residues. Looked up from germline, CDR1 is MNHEY and CDR2 is SVGAGI. J gave up 1 base and V 5 bases, and 4 bases lay outside the gene matches.

The rearrangement joins TRBV3-1 (or the pseudogene TRBV3-2) to TRBJ2-5; D is tentatively TRBD1 or TRBD2 (5 bases each). Trimming removed 5 bases at V and 3 bases at J, with 22 bases between. Germline V gives CDR1 LGHDT, CDR2 YNNKEL (reference sequence). The CDR3 spans 17 residues. Here the CDR3 DNA reads TGTGCCAGCAGCGAGGGGACCCGCGGGCCTACCAAAGAGACCCAGTACTTC. Translating it yields CASSEGTRGPTKETQYF.

The chain has TRBV5-4 and TRBJ2-7; perhaps TRBD2 as D (6 bases). The CDR3 has 14 amino acids. Germline V gives CDR1 SGHNT, CDR2 YYREEE (reference sequence). V was cut by 6 bases and J by 6 bases, with 19 bases left in between. The CDR3: CASTSQGGGSEQYF. DNA for the CDR3: TGTGCCAGCACTTCTCAGGGTGGGGGGTCCGAGCAGTACTTC.

The J gene is TRBJ1-2, the V gene TRBV5-6; tentatively, D is TRBD1 (6 bases). This CDR3 spans 16 amino acids. Trimming stripped 4 bases from V and 0 bases from J, with 16 bases between. Germline lookup yields CDR1 SGHDT and CDR2 YYEEEE. The CDR3 DNA sequence: TGTGCCAGCAGCGGGGGGGCAGTTCCCTCTAACTATGGCTACACCTTC. This codes for CASSGGAVPSNYGYTF.

The genes are TRBV11-2 and TRBJ2-1; tentatively, D is TRBD2 (5 bases). Per germline, CDR1 SGHAT and CDR2 FQNNGV. CDR3 length: 16 amino acids. Trimming cost V 6 bases and J 0 bases, with 15 bases left between them. CDR3 sequence (DNA): TGTGCCAGCAGACCGCAGGCGGGTGCCTCCTACAATGAGCAGTTCTTC. Residues: CASRPQAGASYNEQFF.

The J gene is TRBJ2-6, the V gene TRBV5-1, with D maybe TRBD1 (7 bases). CDR1 is SGHRS, CDR2 YFSETQ, per germline. The CDR3 length is 17 residues. V lost 4 bases to trimming and J lost 3 bases, with 17 bases between them. CDR3 in DNA: TGCGCCAGCAGCGTAGATACAGGGGACTTTGGGGCCAACGTCCTGACTTTC. Translated: CASSVDTGDFGANVLTF.

This sequence joins TRBV5-4 and TRBJ1-1; a weak D match, TRBD1 (5 bases). Germline-derived CDR1 and CDR2 are SGHNT and YYREEE (reference sequence). CDR3 size: 13 residues. V was cut by 4 bases and J by 8 bases, with 15 bases left in between. CDR3 DNA: TGTGCCAGCAGCACGTGGACAAGACCGGAAGCTTTCTTT. Protein: CASSTWTRPEAFF.

The CDR3 loop reads CASSLEGTSGRTGELFF. CDR3 bases: TGCGCCAGCAGCTTGGAAGGGACTAGCGGGAGAACCGGGGAGCTGTTTTTT. The rearrangement joins TRBV5-1 to TRBJ2-2, with 14 bases identical to TRBD2. Germline CDR1 and CDR2: SGHRS and YFSETQ. CDR3 length: 17 residues. Germline trimming cut 0 bases from V and 5 bases from J; bases unmatched to any gene: 3.